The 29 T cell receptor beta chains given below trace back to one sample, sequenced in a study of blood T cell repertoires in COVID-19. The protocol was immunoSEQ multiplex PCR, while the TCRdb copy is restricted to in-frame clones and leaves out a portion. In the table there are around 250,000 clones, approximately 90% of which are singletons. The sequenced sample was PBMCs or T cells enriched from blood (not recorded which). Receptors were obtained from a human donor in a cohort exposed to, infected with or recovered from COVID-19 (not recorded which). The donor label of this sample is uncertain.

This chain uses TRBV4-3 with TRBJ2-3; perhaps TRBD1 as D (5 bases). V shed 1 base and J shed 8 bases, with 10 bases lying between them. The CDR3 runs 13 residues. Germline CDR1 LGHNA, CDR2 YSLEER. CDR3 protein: CASSQGTRGTQYF. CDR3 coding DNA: TGCGCCAGCAGCCAAGGGACAAGAGGTACGCAGTATTTT.

The CDR3, as DNA: TGTGCCAGCAGCTCCACGGGACTCACCTACGAGCAGTACTTC. It is translated as CASSSTGLTYEQYF. V is TRBV7-2 and J is TRBJ2-7; a weak D match, TRBD2 (6 bases). This CDR3 is built from 14 residues. Germline V CDR1 and CDR2: SGHTA, FQGNSA. Between the trimmed V and J ends, which lost 4 bases and 2 bases, there was a span of 12 bases.

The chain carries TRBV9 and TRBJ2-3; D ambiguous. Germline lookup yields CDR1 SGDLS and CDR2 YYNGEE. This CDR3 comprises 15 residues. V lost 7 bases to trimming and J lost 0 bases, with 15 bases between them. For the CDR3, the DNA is TGTGCCAGCGGGCGCACTGGGTGGAGCACAGATACGCAGTATTTT. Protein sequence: CASGRTGWSTDTQYF.

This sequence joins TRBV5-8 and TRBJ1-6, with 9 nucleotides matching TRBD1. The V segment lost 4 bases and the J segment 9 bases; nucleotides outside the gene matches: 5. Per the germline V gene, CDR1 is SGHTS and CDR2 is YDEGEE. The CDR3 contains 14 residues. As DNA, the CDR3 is TGTGCCAGCAGCGTGGACAGGGGTGGTTCACCCCTCCACTTT. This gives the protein CASSVDRGGSPLHF.

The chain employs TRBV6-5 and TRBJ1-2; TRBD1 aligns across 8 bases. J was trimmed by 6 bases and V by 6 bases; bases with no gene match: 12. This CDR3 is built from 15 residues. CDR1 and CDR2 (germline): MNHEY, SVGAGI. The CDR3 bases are TGTGCCAGCAGGTCCCGGACAGGGTACCCCGATGGCTACACCTTC. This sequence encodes CASRSRTGYPDGYTF.

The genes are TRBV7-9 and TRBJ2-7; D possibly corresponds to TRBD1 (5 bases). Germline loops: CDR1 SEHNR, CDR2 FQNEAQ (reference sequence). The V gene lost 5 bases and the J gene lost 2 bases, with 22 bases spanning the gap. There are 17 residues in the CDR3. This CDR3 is CASSPTASETAAYEQYF. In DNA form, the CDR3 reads TGTGCCAGCAGCCCAACCGCGAGCGAGACAGCCGCCTACGAGCAGTACTTC.

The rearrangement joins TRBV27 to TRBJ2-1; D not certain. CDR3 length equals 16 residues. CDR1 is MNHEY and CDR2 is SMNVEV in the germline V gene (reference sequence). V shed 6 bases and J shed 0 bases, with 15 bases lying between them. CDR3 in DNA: TGTGCCAGCAGCCTCTCCTTATCCTACTCCTACAATGAGCAGTTCTTC. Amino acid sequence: CASSLSLSYSYNEQFF.

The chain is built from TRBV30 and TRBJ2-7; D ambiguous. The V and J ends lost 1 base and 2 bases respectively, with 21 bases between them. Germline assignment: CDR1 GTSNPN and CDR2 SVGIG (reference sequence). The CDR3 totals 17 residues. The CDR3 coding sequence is TGTGCCTGGAGTGGCCGCCTTTTCTCACGGTCCACCTACGAGCAGTACTTC. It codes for CAWSGRLFSRSTYEQYF.

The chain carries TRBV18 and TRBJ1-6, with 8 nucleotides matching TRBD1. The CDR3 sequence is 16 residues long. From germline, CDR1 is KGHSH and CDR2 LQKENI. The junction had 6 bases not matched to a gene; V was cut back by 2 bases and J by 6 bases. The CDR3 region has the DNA TGTGCCAGCTCACCAACGGGAGGACAGGGTAATTCACCCCTCCACTTT. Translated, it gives CASSPTGGQGNSPLHF.

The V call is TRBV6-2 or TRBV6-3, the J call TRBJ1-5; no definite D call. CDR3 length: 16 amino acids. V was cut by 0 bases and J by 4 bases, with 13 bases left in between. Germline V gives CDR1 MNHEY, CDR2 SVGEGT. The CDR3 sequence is CASSYSRGNINQPQHF. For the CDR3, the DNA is TGTGCCAGCAGTTACTCTCGGGGAAACATTAATCAGCCCCAGCATTTT.

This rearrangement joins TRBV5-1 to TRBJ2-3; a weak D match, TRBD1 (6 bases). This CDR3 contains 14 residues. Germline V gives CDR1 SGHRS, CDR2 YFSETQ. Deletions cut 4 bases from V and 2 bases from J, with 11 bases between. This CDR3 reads CASSPRTDTDTQYF. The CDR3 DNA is TGCGCCAGCAGCCCGCGGACAGACACAGATACGCAGTATTTT.

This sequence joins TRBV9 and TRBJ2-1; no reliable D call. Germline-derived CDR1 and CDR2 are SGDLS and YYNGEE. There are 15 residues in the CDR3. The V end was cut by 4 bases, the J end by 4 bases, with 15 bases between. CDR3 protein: CASSPRIIPYNEQFF. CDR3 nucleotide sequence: TGTGCCAGCAGCCCCAGGATCATCCCGTACAATGAGCAGTTCTTC.

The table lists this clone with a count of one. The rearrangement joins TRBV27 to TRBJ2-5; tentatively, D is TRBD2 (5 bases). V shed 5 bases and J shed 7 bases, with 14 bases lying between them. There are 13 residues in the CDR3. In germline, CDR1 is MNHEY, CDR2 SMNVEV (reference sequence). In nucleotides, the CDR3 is TGTGCCAGCAGTGTGATGAGGGATGGGACCCAGTACTTC. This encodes CASSVMRDGTQYF.

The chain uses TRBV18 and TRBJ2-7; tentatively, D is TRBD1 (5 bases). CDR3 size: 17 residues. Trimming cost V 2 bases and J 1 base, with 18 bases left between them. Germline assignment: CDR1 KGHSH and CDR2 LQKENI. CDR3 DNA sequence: TGTGCCAGCTCACCATCCCAGGGAAGGGCAGGGTCCTACGAGCAGTACTTC. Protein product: CASSPSQGRAGSYEQYF.

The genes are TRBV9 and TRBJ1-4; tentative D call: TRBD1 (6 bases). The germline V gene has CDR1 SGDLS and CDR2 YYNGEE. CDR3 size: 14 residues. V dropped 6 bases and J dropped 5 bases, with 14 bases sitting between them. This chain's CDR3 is CASTRTVSNEKLFF. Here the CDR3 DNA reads TGTGCCAGCACCCGGACAGTTTCAAATGAAAAACTGTTTTTT.

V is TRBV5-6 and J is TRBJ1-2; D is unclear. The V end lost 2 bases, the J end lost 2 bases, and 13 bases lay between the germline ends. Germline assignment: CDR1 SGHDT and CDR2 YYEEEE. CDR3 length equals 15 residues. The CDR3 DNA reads TGTGCCAGCAGCTTCAATGAGGGAGGGAACTATGGCTACACCTTC. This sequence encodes CASSFNEGGNYGYTF.

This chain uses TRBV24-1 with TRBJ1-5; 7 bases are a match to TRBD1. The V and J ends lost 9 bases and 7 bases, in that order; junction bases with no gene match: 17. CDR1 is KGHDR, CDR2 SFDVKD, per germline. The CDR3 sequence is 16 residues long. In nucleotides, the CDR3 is TGTGCCACCGAGCCCCGGGACAGCCCACTGAGGCAGCCCCAGCATTTT. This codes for CATEPRDSPLRQPQHF.

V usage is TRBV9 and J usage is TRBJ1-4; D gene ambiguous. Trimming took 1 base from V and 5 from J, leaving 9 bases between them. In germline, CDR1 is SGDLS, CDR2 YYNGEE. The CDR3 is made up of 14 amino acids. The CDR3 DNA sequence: TGTGCCAGCAGCGTAAATGGGGAGAATGAAAAACTGTTTTTT. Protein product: CASSVNGENEKLFF.

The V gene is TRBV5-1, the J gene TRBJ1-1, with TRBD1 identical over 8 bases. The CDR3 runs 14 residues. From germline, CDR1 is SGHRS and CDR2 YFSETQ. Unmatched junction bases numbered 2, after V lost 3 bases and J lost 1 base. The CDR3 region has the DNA TGCGCCAGCAGCTGGACAGGGACGAACACTGAAGCTTTCTTT. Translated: CASSWTGTNTEAFF.

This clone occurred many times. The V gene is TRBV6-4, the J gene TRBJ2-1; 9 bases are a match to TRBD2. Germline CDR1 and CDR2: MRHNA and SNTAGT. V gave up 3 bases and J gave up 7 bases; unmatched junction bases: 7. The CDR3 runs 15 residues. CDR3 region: CASSDRAGGHNEQFF. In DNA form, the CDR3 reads TGTGCCAGCAGTGATAGGGCGGGGGGGCATAATGAGCAGTTCTTC.

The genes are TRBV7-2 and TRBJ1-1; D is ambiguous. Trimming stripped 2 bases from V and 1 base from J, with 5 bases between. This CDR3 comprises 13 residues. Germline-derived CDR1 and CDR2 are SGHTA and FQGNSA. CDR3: CASSLKRNTEAFF. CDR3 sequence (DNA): TGTGCCAGCAGCTTAAAGCGGAACACTGAAGCTTTCTTT.

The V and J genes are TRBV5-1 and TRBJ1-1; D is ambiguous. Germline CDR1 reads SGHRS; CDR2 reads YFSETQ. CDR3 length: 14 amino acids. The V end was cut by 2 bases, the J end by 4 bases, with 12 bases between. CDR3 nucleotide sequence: TGCGCCAGCAGCTTTGCAGCCGGGAGCACTGAAGCTTTCTTT. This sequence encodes CASSFAAGSTEAFF.

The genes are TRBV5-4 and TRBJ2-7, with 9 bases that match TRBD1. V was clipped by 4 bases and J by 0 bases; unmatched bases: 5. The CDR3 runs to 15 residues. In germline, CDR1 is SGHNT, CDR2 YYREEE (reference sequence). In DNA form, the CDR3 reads TGTGCCAGCAGCCTAGGGACAGGGAGCTCCTACGAGCAGTACTTC. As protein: CASSLGTGSSYEQYF.

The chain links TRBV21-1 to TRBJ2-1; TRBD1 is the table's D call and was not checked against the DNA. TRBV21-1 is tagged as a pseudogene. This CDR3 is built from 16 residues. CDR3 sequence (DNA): TGTGCCAGCAGCAAAGCCCCCGGACAGGGAAAGGGTGAGCAGTTCTTC. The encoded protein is CASSKAPGQGKGEQFF.

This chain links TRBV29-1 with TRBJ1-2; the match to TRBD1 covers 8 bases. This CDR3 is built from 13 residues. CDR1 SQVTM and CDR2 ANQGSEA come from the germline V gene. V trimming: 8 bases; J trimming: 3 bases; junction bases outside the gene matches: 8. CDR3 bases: TGCAGCTCTTGGGACAGGTCTTACTATGGCTACACCTTC. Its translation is CSSWDRSYYGYTF.

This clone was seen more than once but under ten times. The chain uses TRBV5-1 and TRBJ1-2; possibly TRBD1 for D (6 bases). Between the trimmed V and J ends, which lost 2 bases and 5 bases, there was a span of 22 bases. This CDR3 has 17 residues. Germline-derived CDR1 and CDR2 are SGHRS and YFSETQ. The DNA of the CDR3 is TGCGCCAGCAGCTTAGGGGGTCCTTATGACAGATCTTATGGCTACACCTTC. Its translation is CASSLGGPYDRSYGYTF.

This CDR3 reads CAWSWAGGLMRKLFF. CDR3 coding DNA: TGTGCCTGGAGTTGGGCAGGGGGCCTAATGAGAAAACTGTTTTTT. This chain links TRBV30 with TRBJ1-4; 8 bases match TRBD1. Germline CDR1 and CDR2: GTSNPN and SVGIG (reference sequence). This CDR3 contains 15 residues. Unmatched junction bases numbered 12, after V lost 2 bases and J lost 10 bases.

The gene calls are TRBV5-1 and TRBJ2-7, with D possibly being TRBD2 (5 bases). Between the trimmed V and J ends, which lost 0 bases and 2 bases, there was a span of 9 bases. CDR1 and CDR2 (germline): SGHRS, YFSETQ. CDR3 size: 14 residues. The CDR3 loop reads CASSLVAGTYEQYF. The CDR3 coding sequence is TGCGCCAGCAGCTTGGTAGCCGGGACCTACGAGCAGTACTTC.

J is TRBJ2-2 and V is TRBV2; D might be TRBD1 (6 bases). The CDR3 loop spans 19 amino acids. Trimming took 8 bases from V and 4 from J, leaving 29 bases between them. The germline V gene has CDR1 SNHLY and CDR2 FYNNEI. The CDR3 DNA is TGTGCCAGCGGAAGGTTGAAGGTACTACAGGGACCAACCACCGGGGAGCTGTTTTTT. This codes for CASGRLKVLQGPTTGELFF.